The rows below give T cell receptor beta chains drawn from one sample of a study of blood T cell repertoires in COVID-19. TCRdb keeps only in-frame clones here, not all; method: immunoSEQ multiplex PCR. This sample has around 300,000 clones, with approximately 83% found just once. Specimen: peripheral blood. The receptors derive from a woman between 65 and 79 years old with acute or convalescent COVID-19. CDR3s include the opening cysteine and the closing phenylalanine or tryptophan. Clone size is shown for a subset of rows, as once, few, many or a class of expanded clone.

V gene,clone size,J gene,CDR3 protein
TRBV21-1,-,TRBJ1-4,CASAQGTDSNEKLFF
TRBV19,-,TRBJ1-2,CASSTKTYYGYTF
TRBV3-1/TRBV3-2,-,TRBJ1-5,CASSTGGEANQPQHF
TRBV7-2,-,TRBJ1-1,CASSPGTGTTRTPYEAFF
TRBV9,-,TRBJ2-5,CASSVGEWAFQETQYF
TRBV2,once,TRBJ2-7,CASRTGPGLRTF
TRBV2,few,TRBJ1-4,CASSEAEGEKLFF
TRBV24-1,-,TRBJ2-1,CATSASGGPYNEQFF
TRBV7-9,few,TRBJ1-2,CASSLQAGYGYTF
TRBV7-2,-,TRBJ2-2,CASSLSQGTGELFF
TRBV5-4,-,TRBJ1-2,CASSFPGRYGYTF
TRBV18,-,TRBJ2-5,CASSPLSGGKETQYF
TRBV7-8,-,TRBJ2-3,CASSSSLAGGPGDTQYF
TRBV5-1,-,TRBJ2-3,CASSPGGAADTQYF
TRBV18,-,TRBJ2-1,CASSRAGGYNEQFF
TRBV4-1,-,TRBJ2-1,CASSQLPLARNEQFF
TRBV6-1,-,TRBJ2-7,CASSEERQFPYEQYF
TRBV30,-,TRBJ1-2,CACNSGGNYGYTF
TRBV5-1,-,TRBJ2-7,CASSSDTSGGYEQYF
TRBV6-5,-,TRBJ2-5,CASGRTETQYF
TRBV5-1,-,TRBJ2-7,CASSWDSSRIYEQYF
TRBV5-1,-,TRBJ2-3,CASSLGLAGGVDTQYF
TRBV30,once,TRBJ1-4,CAWSVRANEKLFF
TRBV18,-,TRBJ1-2,CASSRGGTDYGYTF
TRBV5-1,-,TRBJ1-1,CASSLQGRNSEAFF
TRBV2,-,TRBJ2-1,CASSLAGGVYNEQFF
TRBV14,-,TRBJ2-1,CASSQLTSGGYNEQFF
TRBV10-3,-,TRBJ2-7,CAISESGVVGDEQYF
TRBV2,-,TRBJ2-5,CASSVTGGRETQYF
TRBV2,few,TRBJ1-5,CASKGQAYSNQPQHF
TRBV16,few,TRBJ1-2,CASSRRQGNYGYTF
TRBV4-1,-,TRBJ2-1,CASSPLGASVNEQFF
TRBV6-5,-,TRBJ1-4,CRGGNEKLFF
TRBV7-9,once,TRBJ2-4,CASSLAVRGGTKNIQYF
TRBV7-9,once,TRBJ1-2,CASSSIWGGYTF
TRBV5-7,-,TRBJ1-3,CASSYPGQGIGTIYF
TRBV3-1/TRBV3-2,-,TRBJ2-5,CASSPGAYQETQYF
TRBV2,few,TRBJ2-7,CASKGAPSSYEQYF
TRBV5-1,-,TRBJ1-6,CASSLVPGYDSPLHF
TRBV6-5,-,TRBJ2-4,CASSRGQVKNIQYF
TRBV11-1,-,TRBJ1-5,CASSPGVEGQPQHF
TRBV4-1,-,TRBJ1-4,CASSLVTTNEKLFF
TRBV19,-,TRBJ1-2,CASSQSRRAYGYTF
TRBV30,-,TRBJ1-5,CAWSPQSNQPQHF
TRBV3-1/TRBV3-2,-,TRBJ2-3,CASSRGTSGGAYSTDTQYF
TRBV5-1,-,TRBJ2-1,CASSLAVLGNEQFF
TRBV5-1,-,TRBJ1-6,CASSFQGVDNSPLHF
TRBV10-2,-,TRBJ2-3,CASSQLVTDTQYF
TRBV3-1/TRBV3-2,-,TRBJ2-5,CASSLLVKTQYF
TRBV5-5,-,TRBJ1-1,CASSAQPVNTEAFF
TRBV18,-,TRBJ1-4,CASSPGTAAQGLREKLFF
TRBV2,once,TRBJ2-7,CASRGQGARQYF
TRBV24-1,-,TRBJ2-7,CATSDGSGGLAGKQYF
TRBV6-5,-,TRBJ1-1,CASSYSGQGGTEAFF
TRBV27,-,TRBJ1-1,CASSLATGGNTEAFF